The clone carrying this TCR beta chain occurred a few times. Antigen unknown. This sample was included in a study of cytomegalovirus exposure and HLA in healthy donors. Study details: Among the 370 or so donors who were genotyped, about 86% fell in the genetic ancestry cluster that is associated with self-reported Caucasian donors.

The length of the CDR3 is 17 residues. With 60 Vbeta and 13 Jbeta primers, the PCR was carried out. The repertoire was sequenced with immunoSEQ multiplex PCR; TCRdb's copy has only in-frame clones and lacks some. The sample shows hundreds of thousands of clones, 70% to 85% of them seen only once. Findings and limits, study-wide: Cytomegalovirus-associated status was assigned to 164 TCR beta chains. The study found most TCR sequences rare, yet found some public TCRs in many donors. The authors judged a highly shared variant cluster likely a sequencing artifact.

This TCR came from a girl aged 2-9 years in good health and CMV-seronegative. Sample: PBMCs. The rearrangement joins TRBV21-1 to TRBJ2-7; TRBD2 is the table's D call and was not checked against the DNA. TRBV21-1 is described as a pseudogene. CDR3 nucleotide sequence: TGTGCCAGCAGCAAAGCGGAACCCGGGACTAGCGGCTACGAGCAGTACTTC. Translation gives CASSKAEPGTSGYEQYF.